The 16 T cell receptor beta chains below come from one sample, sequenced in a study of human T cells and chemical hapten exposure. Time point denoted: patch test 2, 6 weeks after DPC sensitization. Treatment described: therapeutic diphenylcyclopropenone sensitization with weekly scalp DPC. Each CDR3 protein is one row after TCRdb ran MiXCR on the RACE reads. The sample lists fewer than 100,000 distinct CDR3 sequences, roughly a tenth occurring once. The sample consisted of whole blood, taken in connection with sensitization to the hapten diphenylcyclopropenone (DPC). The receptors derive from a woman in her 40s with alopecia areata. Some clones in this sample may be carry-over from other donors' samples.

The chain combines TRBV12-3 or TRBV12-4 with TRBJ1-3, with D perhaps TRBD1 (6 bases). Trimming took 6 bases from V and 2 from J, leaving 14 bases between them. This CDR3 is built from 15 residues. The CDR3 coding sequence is TGTGCCAGCAGGCACAGGGTTCAAGCTGGAAACACCATATATTTT. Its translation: CASRHRVQAGNTIYF.

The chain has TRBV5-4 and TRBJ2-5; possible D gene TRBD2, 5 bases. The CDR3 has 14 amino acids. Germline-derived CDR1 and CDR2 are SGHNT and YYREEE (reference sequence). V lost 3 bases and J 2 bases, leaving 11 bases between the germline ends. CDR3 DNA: TGTGCCAGCAGCTCCCCGGGAACGCAAGAGACCCAGTACTTC. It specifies CASSSPGTQETQYF.

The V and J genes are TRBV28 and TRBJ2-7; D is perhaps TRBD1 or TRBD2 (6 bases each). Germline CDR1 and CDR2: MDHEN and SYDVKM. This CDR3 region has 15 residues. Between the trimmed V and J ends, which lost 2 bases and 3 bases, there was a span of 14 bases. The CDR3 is CASSLRGRPNYEQYF. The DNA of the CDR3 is TGTGCCAGCAGTTTACGGGGGCGACCAAACTACGAGCAGTACTTC.

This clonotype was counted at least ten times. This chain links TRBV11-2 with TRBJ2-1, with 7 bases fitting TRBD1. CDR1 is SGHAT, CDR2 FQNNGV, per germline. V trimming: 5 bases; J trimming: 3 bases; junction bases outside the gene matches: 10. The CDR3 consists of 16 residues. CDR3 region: CASSQAPGQRYNEQFF. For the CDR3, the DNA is TGTGCCAGCAGCCAAGCTCCGGGACAGCGCTACAATGAGCAGTTCTTC.

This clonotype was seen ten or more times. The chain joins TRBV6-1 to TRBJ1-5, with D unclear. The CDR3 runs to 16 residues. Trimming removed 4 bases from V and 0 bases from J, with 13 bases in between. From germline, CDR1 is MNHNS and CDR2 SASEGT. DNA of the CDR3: TGTGCCAGCAGTGCCCTCCGCGGGTATAGCAATCAGCCCCAGCATTTT. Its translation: CASSALRGYSNQPQHF.

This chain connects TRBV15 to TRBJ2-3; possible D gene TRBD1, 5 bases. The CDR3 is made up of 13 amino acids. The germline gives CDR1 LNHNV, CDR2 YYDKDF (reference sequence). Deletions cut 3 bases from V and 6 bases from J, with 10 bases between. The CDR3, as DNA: TGTGCCACCAGCAGTTTGGGGCCGGATACGCAGTATTTT. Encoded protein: CATSSLGPDTQYF.

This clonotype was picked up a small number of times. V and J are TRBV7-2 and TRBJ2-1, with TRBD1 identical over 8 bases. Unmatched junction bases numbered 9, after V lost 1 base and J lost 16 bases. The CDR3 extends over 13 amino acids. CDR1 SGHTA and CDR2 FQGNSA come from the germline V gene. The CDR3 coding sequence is TGTGCCAGCAGCTTAGATCCGGACAGGGTGAAATTCTTC. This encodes CASSLDPDRVKFF. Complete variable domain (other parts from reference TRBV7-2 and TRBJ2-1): GAGVSQSPSNKVTEKGKDVELRCDPISGHTALYWYRQSLGQGLEFLIYFQGNSAPDKSGLPSDRFSAERTGGSVSTLTIQRTQQEDSAVYLCASSLDPDRVKFFGPGTRLTVL.

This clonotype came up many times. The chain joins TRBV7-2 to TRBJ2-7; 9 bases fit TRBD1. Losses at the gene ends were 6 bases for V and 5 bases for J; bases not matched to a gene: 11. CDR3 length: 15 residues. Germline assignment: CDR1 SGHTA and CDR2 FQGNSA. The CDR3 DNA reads TGTGCCAGCAGACGGACAGGGGAACAACGGAACGAGCAGTACTTC. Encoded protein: CASRRTGEQRNEQYF. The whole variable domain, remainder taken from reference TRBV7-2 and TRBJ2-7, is GAGVSQSPSNKVTEKGKDVELRCDPISGHTALYWYRQSLGQGLEFLIYFQGNSAPDKSGLPSDRFSAERTGGSVSTLTIQRTQQEDSAVYLCASRRTGEQRNEQYFGPGTRLTVT.

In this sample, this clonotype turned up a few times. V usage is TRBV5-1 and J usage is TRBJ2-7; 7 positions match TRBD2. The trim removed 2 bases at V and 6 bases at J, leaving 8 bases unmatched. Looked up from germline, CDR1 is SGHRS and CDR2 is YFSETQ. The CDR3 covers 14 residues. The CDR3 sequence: CASSLRTPGGEQYF. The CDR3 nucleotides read TGCGCCAGCAGCTTACGGACCCCGGGGGGCGAGCAGTACTTC.

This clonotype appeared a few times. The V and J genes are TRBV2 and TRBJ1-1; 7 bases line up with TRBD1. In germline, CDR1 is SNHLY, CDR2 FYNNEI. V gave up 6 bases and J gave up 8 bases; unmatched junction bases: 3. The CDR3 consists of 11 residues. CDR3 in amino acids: CASRVQGEAFF. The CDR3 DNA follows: TGTGCCAGCAGAGTACAGGGGGAAGCTTTCTTT.

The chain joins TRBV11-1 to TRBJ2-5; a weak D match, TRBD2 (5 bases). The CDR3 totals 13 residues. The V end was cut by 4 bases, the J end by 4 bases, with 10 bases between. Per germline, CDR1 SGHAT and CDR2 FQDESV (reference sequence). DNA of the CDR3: TGTGCCAGCAGCTACGGACTGGGAGAGACCCAGTACTTC. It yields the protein CASSYGLGETQYF.

The CDR3 nucleotides are TGTGCCAGCAGCTCTTTAGCGGGTCAGTTGCCCAATCAGCCCCAGCATTTT. Encoded protein: CASSSLAGQLPNQPQHF. The rearrangement uses TRBV7-2 and TRBJ1-5; D unclear. The CDR3 consists of 17 residues. Germline CDR1 and CDR2: SGHTA and FQGNSA. Trimming removed 4 bases at V and 3 bases at J, with 19 bases between.

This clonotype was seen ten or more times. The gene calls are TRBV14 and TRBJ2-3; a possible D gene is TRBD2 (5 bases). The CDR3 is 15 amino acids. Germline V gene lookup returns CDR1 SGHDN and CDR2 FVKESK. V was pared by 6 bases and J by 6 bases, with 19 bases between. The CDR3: CASSFQRSRTDTQYF. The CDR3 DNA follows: TGTGCCAGCAGTTTCCAGCGGTCCAGGACGGATACGCAGTATTTT.

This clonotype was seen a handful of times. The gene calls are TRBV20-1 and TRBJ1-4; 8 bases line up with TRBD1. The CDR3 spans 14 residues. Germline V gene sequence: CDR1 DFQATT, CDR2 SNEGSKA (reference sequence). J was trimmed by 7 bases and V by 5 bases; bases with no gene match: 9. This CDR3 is CSAGGGQGSEKLFF. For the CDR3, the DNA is TGCAGTGCTGGCGGAGGACAGGGAAGTGAAAAACTGTTTTTT.

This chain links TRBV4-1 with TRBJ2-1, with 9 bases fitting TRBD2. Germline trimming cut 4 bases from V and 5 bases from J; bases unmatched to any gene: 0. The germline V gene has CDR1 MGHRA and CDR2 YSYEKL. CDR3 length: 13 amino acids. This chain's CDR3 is CASSLAGDNEQFF. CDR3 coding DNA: TGCGCCAGCAGCCTAGCGGGGGACAATGAGCAGTTCTTC.

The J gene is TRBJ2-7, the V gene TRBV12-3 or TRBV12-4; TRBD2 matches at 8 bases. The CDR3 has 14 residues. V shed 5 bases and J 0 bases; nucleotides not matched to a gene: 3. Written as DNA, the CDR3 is TGTGCCAGCAGTGCTAGCGGGCGCTCCTACGAGCAGTACTTC. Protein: CASSASGRSYEQYF.